This TCR beta chain was observed in a study of chemoradiotherapy in HPV16-positive cancers. Study observations and caveats: In HPV16-positive patients, HPV-responsive T-cell expansion tracked better recurrence-free survival.

CDR3 length: 20 residues. The germline V gene has CDR1 LNHNV and CDR2 YYDKDF (reference sequence). Losses at the gene ends were 1 base for V and 9 bases for J; bases not matched to a gene: 22. The table came from immunoSEQ multiplex PCR; TCRdb's copy has only in-frame clones and leaves some out. The table includes more than 9,000 clones, 90% detected once. Comments on this clone: Its antigen remains unknown.

The chain links TRBV15 to TRBJ2-1, with TRBD2 identical over 9 bases. The receptor was derived from a human donor with HPV-associated anogenital cancer. This specimen was collected from a patient who underwent chemoradiotherapy. The CDR3 is CATSRVVNLAGRGQMSEQFF. The CDR3 DNA reads TGTGCCACCAGCAGAGTCGTGAATCTAGCGGGACGGGGTCAAATGAGTGAGCAGTTCTTC.